The entry below gives a single TCR beta chain sequence along with its context. Its antigen remains unknown. The entry originates in a study of shared clonotypes between healthy human individuals. The study's findings and limits: For sorted subsets, rarefaction showed incomplete sequencing despite large depth.

Profiling relied on immunoSEQ multiplex PCR, and the TCRdb table lists in-frame clones only, not all of them. This sample has some 2,500,000 clones, with 93% found just once. The CDR3 is 15 amino acids. The germline V gene encodes CDR1 KGHSH and CDR2 LQKENI. Trimming shortened V by 3 bases and J by 6 bases, and 17 bases separated the two germline ends. The clonotype comes from a man aged 18 to 35 in good health. Some clones in this sample may be carry-over from other donors' samples. The J gene is TRBJ1-2, the V gene TRBV18, with D maybe TRBD1 (5 bases). Sample: naive CD4+ T cells from PBMCs. Noted subset: CD45RA+ positively selected. The CDR3, as DNA: TGTGCCAGCTCACCCGCCGGGGACGTTAAGAATGGCTACACCTTC. Translating gives CASSPAGDVKNGYTF. Filled out from reference TRBV18 and TRBJ1-2, the complete variable domain reads NAGVMQNPRHLVRRRGQEARLRCSPMKGHSHVYWYRQLPEEGLKFMVYLQKENIIDESGMPKERFSAEFPKEGPSILRIQQVVRGDSAAYFCASSPAGDVKNGYTFGSGTRLTVV.